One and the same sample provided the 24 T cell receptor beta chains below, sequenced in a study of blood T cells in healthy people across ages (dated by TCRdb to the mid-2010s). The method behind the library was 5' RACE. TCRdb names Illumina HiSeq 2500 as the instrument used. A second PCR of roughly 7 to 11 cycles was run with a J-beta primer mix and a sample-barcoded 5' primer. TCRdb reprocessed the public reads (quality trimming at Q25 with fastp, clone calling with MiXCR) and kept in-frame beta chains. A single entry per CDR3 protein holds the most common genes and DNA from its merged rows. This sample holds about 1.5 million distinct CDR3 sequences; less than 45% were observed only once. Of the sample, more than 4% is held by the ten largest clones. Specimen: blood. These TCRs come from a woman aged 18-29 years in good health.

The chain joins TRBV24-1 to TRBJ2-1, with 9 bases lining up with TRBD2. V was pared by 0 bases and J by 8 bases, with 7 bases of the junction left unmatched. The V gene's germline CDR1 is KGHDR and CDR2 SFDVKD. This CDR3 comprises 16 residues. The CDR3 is CATSDLLSGGIDEQFF. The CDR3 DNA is TGTGCCACCAGTGATTTGCTTAGCGGGGGCATAGATGAGCAGTTCTTC.

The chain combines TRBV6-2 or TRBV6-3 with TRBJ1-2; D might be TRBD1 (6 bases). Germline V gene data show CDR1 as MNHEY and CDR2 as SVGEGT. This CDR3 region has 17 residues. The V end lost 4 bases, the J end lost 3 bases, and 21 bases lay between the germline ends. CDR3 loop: CASSSSRDTGRYYGYTF. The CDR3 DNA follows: TGTGCCAGCAGTTCCTCCCGGGATACAGGGCGATACTATGGCTACACCTTC.

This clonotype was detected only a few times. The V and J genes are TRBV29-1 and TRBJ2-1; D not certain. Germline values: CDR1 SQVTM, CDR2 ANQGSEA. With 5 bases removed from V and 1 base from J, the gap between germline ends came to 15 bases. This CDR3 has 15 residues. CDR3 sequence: CSVSGTEWSYNEQFF. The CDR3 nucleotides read TGCAGCGTTTCCGGCACGGAGTGGTCCTACAATGAGCAGTTCTTC.

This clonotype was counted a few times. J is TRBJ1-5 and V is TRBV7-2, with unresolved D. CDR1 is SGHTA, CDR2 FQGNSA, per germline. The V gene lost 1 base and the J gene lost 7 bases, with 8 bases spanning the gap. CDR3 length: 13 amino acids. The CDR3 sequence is CASSLGSDQPQHF. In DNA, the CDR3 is TGTGCCAGCAGCTTAGGGTCCGACCAGCCCCAGCATTTT.

The CDR3 DNA reads TGTGCCAGCAGCGGACAGGCAGCTTTCTTT. It is translated as CASSGQAAFF. The chain couples TRBV6-2 or TRBV6-3 to TRBJ1-1; the match to TRBD1 covers 7 bases. The length of the CDR3 is 10 residues. Germline V gene sequence: CDR1 MNHEY, CDR2 SVGEGT. Trimming at V came to 6 bases and at J to 10 bases, leaving 2 bases not matched to a gene.

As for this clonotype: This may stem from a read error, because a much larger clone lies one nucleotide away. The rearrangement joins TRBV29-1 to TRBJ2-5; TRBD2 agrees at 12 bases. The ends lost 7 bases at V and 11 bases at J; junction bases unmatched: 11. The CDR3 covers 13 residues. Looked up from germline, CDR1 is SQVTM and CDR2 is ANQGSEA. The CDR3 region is CSGGLAGRNEQYF. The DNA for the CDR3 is TGCAGCGGGGGACTAGCGGGCAGGAATGAGCAGTACTTC.

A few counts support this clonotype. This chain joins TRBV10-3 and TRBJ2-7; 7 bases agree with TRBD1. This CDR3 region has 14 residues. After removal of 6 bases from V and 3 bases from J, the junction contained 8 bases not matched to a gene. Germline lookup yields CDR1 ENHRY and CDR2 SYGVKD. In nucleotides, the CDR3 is TGTGCCATCAGCTCGACAGGGCTAGTCTACGAGCAGTACTTC. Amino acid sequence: CAISSTGLVYEQYF.

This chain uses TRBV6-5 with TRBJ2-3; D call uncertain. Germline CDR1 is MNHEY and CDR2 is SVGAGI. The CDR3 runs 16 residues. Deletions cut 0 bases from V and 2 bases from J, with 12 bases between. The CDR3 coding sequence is TGTGCCAGCAGTTACTCGAGGAGTCAGACCACAGATACGCAGTATTTT. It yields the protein CASSYSRSQTTDTQYF.

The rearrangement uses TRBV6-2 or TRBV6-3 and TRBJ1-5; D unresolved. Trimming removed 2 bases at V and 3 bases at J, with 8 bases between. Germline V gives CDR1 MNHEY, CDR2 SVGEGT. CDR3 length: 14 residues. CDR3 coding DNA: TGTGCCAGCAGTTACAAGGGCCTCAATCAGCCCCAGCATTTT. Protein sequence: CASSYKGLNQPQHF.

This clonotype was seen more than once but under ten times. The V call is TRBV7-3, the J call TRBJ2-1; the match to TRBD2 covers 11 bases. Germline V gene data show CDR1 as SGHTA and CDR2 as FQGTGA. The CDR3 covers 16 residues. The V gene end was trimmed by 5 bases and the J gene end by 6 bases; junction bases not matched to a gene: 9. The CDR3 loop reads CASSPLVAGGSNEQFF. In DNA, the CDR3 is TGTGCCAGCAGCCCCCTCGTAGCGGGAGGGTCCAATGAGCAGTTCTTC.

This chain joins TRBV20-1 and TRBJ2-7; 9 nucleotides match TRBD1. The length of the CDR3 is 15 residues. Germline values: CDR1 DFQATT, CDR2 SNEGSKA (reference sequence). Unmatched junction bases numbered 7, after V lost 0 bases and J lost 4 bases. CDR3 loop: CSARDFGGQGYEQYF. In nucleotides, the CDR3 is TGCAGTGCTAGAGATTTTGGTGGACAGGGGTACGAGCAGTACTTC.

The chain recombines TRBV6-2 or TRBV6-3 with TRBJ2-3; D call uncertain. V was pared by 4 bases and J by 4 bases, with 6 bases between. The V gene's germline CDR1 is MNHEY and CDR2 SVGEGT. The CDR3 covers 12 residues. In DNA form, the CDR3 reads TGTGCCAGCAGTTCAGAGGCAGATACGCAGTATTTT. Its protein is CASSSEADTQYF.

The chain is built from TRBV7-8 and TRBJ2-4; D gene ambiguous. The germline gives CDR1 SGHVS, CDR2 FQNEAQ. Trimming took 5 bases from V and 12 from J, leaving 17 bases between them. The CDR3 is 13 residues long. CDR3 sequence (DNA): TGTGCCAGCAGCCAAGAGCCGGTATTTAATCAGTACTTC. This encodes CASSQEPVFNQYF.

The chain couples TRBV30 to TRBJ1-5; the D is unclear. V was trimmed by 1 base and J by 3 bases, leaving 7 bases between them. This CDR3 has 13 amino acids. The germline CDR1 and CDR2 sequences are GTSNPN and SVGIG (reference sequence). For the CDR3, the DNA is TGTGCCTGGAGTGACGAGAACAATCAGCCCCAGCATTTT. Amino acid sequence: CAWSDENNQPQHF.

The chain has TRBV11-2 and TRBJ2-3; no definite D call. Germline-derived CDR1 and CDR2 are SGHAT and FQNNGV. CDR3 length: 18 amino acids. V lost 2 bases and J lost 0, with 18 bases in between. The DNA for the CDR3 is TGTGCCAGCAGCTTAAACTTAGGAACGGCTTATAGCACAGATACGCAGTATTTT. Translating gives CASSLNLGTAYSTDTQYF.

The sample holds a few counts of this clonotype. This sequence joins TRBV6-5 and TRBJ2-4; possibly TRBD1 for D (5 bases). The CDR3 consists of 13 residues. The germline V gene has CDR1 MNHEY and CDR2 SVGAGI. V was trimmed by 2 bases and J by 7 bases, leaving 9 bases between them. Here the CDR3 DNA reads TGTGCCAGCAGTTACGGGGCAGCGAACATTCAGTACTTC. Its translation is CASSYGAANIQYF.

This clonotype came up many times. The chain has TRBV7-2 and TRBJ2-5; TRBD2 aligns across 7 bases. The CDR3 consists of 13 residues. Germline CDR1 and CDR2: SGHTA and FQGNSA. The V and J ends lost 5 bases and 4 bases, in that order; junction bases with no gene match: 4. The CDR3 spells CASSQTGGETQYF. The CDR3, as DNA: TGTGCCAGCAGCCAAACGGGGGGAGAGACCCAGTACTTC.

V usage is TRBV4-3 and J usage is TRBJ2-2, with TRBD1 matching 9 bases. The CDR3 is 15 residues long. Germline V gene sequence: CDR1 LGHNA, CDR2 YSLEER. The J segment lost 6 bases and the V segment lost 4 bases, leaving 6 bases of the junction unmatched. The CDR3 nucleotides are TGCGCCAGCAGCCCGTTGGGACAGGGTCCCGGGGAGCTGTTTTTT. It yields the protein CASSPLGQGPGELFF.

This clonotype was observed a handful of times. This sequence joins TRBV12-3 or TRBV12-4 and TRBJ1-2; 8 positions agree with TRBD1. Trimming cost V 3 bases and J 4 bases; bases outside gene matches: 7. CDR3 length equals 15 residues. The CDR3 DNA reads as TGTGCCAGCAGTTTTCGGCAGGGGGCATCCTATGGCTACACCTTC. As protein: CASSFRQGASYGYTF.

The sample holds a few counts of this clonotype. CDR3 nucleotides: TGTGCCAGCGCGGTTTTTAGCGGGAGGTGGGATGAGCAGTTCTTC. Translation gives CASAVFSGRWDEQFF. V is TRBV19 and J is TRBJ2-1; 10 bases match TRBD2. The CDR3 spans 15 residues. After removal of 9 bases from V and 8 bases from J, the junction contained 13 bases not matched to a gene. Germline V gene sequence: CDR1 LNHDA, CDR2 SQIVND (reference sequence).

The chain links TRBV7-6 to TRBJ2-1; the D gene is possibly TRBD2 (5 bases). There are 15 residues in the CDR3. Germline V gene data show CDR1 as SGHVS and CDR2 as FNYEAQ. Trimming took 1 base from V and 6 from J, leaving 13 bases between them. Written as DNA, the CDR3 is TGTGCCAGCAGCTTAGGAGGGTTCGGTTGCAATGAGCAGTTCTTC. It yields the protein CASSLGGFGCNEQFF.

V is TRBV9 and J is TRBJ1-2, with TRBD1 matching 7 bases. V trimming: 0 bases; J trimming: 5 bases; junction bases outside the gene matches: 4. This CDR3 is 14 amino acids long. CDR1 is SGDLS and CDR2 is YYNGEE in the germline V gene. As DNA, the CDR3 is TGTGCCAGCAGCGTAGACGGGACAGCTTATGGCTACACCTTC. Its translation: CASSVDGTAYGYTF.

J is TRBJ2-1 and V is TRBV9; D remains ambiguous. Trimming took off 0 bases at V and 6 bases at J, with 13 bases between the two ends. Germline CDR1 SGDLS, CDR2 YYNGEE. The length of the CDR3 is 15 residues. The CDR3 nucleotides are TGTGCCAGCAGCGTAGAGTGGGAACCATTCAATGAGCAGTTCTTC. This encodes CASSVEWEPFNEQFF. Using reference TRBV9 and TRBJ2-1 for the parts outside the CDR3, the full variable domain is DSGVTQTPKHLITATGQRVTLRCSPRSGDLSVYWYQQSLDQGLQFLIQYYNGEERAKGNILERFSAQQFPDLHSELNLSSLELGDSALYFCASSVEWEPFNEQFFGPGTRLTVL.

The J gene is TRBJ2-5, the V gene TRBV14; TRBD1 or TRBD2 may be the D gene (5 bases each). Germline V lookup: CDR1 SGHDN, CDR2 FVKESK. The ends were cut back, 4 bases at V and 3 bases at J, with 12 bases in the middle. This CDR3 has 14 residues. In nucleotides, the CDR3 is TGTGCCAGCAGCCGCCGGGGCAGGGAAGAGACCCAGTACTTC. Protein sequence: CASSRRGREETQYF.